These 18 T cell receptor beta chains were sequenced from one sample in a study of blood T cell repertoires in COVID-19. Only in-frame clones appear in the TCRdb table, and some are missing; sequencing was by immunoSEQ multiplex PCR. The data contain some 200,000 clones, around four fifths of them singletons. What was sequenced was PBMCs or T cells enriched from blood (not recorded which). The receptor set was obtained from a man aged 40-50 years who had recovered from COVID-19.

The chain has TRBV2 and TRBJ1-1; perhaps TRBD1 as D (6 bases). The CDR3 runs to 14 residues. The V gene lost 5 bases and the J gene lost 1 base, with 11 bases spanning the gap. Germline CDR1 SNHLY, CDR2 FYNNEI. CDR3 sequence: CASSQQGWNTEAFF. The CDR3 region has the DNA TGTGCCAGCAGTCAACAGGGTTGGAACACTGAAGCTTTCTTT.

As DNA, the CDR3 is TGTGCCAGCAGCGCCGTACTCGGAAACACCATATATTTT. Amino acid sequence: CASSAVLGNTIYF. The chain couples TRBV7-8 to TRBJ1-3; D unclear. Germline V gene lookup returns CDR1 SGHVS and CDR2 FQNEAQ. The CDR3 runs to 13 residues. With 5 bases removed from V and 4 bases from J, the gap between germline ends came to 9 bases.

This chain connects TRBV7-9 to TRBJ1-5; 7 bases agree with TRBD1. CDR1 and CDR2 from the germline V gene are SEHNR and FQNEAQ (reference sequence). CDR3 size: 15 residues. The V segment lost 4 bases and the J segment 0 bases; nucleotides outside the gene matches: 3. As DNA, the CDR3 is TGTGCCAGCAGCTATACAGGGGATAGCAATCAGCCCCAGCATTTT. Protein sequence: CASSYTGDSNQPQHF. The full variable domain, completed using reference TRBV7-9 and TRBJ1-5, is DTGVSQNPRHKITKRGQNVTFRCDPISEHNRLYWYRQTLGQGPEFLTYFQNEAQLEKSRLLSDRFSAERPKGSFSTLEIQRTEQGDSAMYLCASSYTGDSNQPQHFGDGTRLSIL.

The rearrangement uses TRBV28 and TRBJ2-7; TRBD2 might be the D (5 bases). Germline V gene lookup returns CDR1 MDHEN and CDR2 SYDVKM. V was cut by 6 bases and J by 6 bases, with 21 bases left in between. The CDR3 is 15 residues long. CDR3 bases: TGTGCCAGCAGCCTAAGCGGAGCGGAGCGGTCCGAGCAGTACTTC. This gives the protein CASSLSGAERSEQYF.

The chain combines TRBV5-1 with TRBJ1-3; a weak D match, TRBD1 (6 bases). The germline gives CDR1 SGHRS, CDR2 YFSETQ. The CDR3 contains 16 residues. V dropped 6 bases and J dropped 0 bases, with 16 bases sitting between them. The CDR3 region is CASKGIGGSSGNTIYF. DNA for the CDR3: TGCGCCAGCAAGGGGATAGGGGGAAGCTCTGGAAACACCATATATTTT. The entire variable domain, with the rest obtained from reference TRBV5-1 and TRBJ1-3, is as follows: KAGVTQTPRYLIKTRGQQVTLSCSPISGHRSVSWYQQTPGQGLQFLFEYFSETQRNKGNFPGRFSGRQFSNSRSEMNVSTLELGDSALYLCASKGIGGSSGNTIYFGEGSWLTVV.

This chain's CDR3 is CASSQEGRAPFF. CDR3 in DNA: TGTGCCAGCAGCCAAGAGGGCAGGGCGCCGTTCTTC. The chain is built from TRBV4-2 and TRBJ2-1; D may be TRBD1 (5 bases). The germline CDR1 and CDR2 sequences are LGHNA and YNFKEQ. The CDR3 has 12 residues. Trimming took 0 bases from V and 15 from J, leaving 12 bases between them.

The chain combines TRBV6-5 with TRBJ2-1, with a tentative D call TRBD2 (5 bases). This CDR3 spans 14 amino acids. Germline V CDR1 and CDR2: MNHEY, SVGAGI. V was clipped by 2 bases and J by 7 bases, with 12 bases between them. CDR3 nucleotide sequence: TGTGCCAGCAGTTACCAAATAAGGGAGAATGAGCAGTTCTTC. This gives the protein CASSYQIRENEQFF.

This chain uses TRBV7-2 with TRBJ2-3; D is possibly TRBD1 (6 bases). V dropped 3 bases and J dropped 5 bases, with 12 bases sitting between them. Germline V lookup: CDR1 SGHTA, CDR2 FQGNSA. This CDR3 is 14 amino acids long. CDR3 sequence: CASSLGATQDTQYF. The DNA of the CDR3 is TGTGCCAGCAGCTTGGGGGCCACGCAAGATACGCAGTATTTT.

V usage is TRBV3-1 (or the pseudogene TRBV3-2) and J usage is TRBJ1-4; the match to TRBD1 covers 9 bases. The trim removed 4 bases at V and 8 bases at J, leaving 2 bases unmatched. Germline CDR1 LGHDT, CDR2 YNNKEL (reference sequence). CDR3 length: 13 residues. CDR3 residues: CASSRQGEEKLFF. The CDR3 DNA is TGTGCCAGCAGCCGACAGGGGGAGGAAAAACTGTTTTTT.

The CDR3 DNA follows: TGTGCCAGCAGGATAGCGGGAGGGAGAAGCCTCGGGGAGCTGTTTTTT. This translates into CASRIAGGRSLGELFF. The V and J genes are TRBV27 and TRBJ2-2, with 11 bases matching TRBD2. CDR3 length equals 16 residues. Germline values: CDR1 MNHEY, CDR2 SMNVEV (reference sequence). Trimming cost V 6 bases and J 7 bases; bases outside gene matches: 10.

Turning to this clone: The junction does not match germline at one end; this may be a read error. This sample also contains other DNA sequences that code for the same CDR3. In nucleotides, the CDR3 is TGTGCCAGCCGTCCTAGCGGGAGTGTCGTGGAGACCCAATACTTC. It codes for CASRPSGSVVETQYF. This chain connects TRBV28 to TRBJ2-5, with TRBD2 matching 10 bases. Germline V CDR1 and CDR2: MDHEN, SYDVKM. The CDR3 is made up of 15 amino acids. The complete variable domain, with remaining parts taken from reference TRBV28 and TRBJ2-5, reads DVKVTQSSRYLVKRTGEKVFLECVQDMDHENMFWYRQDPGLGLRLIYFSYDVKMKEKGDIPEGYSVSREKKERFSLILESASTNQTSMYLCASRPSGSVVETQYFGPGTRLLVL.

A note on this clone: Other DNA sequences in the same sample also yield this CDR3. This chain uses TRBV5-4 with TRBJ2-5, with 7 positions matching TRBD2. CDR3 length: 13 residues. The trim removed 2 bases at V and 4 bases at J, leaving 2 bases unmatched. Germline V gene lookup returns CDR1 SGHNT and CDR2 YYREEE (reference sequence). The CDR3 here is CASSFGGRETQYF. Written as DNA, the CDR3 is TGTGCCAGCAGCTTTGGCGGGAGAGAGACCCAGTACTTC.

The rearrangement uses TRBV11-2 and TRBJ2-7, with D unresolved. CDR1 is SGHAT, CDR2 FQNNGV, per germline. V was cut by 7 bases and J by 3 bases, with 7 bases left in between. This CDR3 comprises 11 residues. DNA for the CDR3: TGTGCCAGCACCTACTTCTACGAGCAGTACTTC. Residues: CASTYFYEQYF. The complete variable domain, with remaining parts taken from reference TRBV11-2 and TRBJ2-7, reads EAGVAQSPRYKIIEKRQSVAFWCNPISGHATLYWYQQILGQGPKLLIQFQNNGVVDDSQLPKDRFSAERLKGVDSTLKIQPAKLEDSAVYLCASTYFYEQYFGPGTRLTVT.

The chain uses TRBV5-1 and TRBJ1-5; perhaps TRBD1 as D (5 bases). The CDR3 extends over 15 amino acids. The germline gives CDR1 SGHRS, CDR2 YFSETQ. Trimming stripped 0 bases from V and 3 bases from J, with 10 bases between. CDR3 amino acids: CASSLGQFNNQPQHF. Here the CDR3 DNA reads TGCGCCAGCAGCTTGGGACAGTTCAACAATCAGCCCCAGCATTTT.

V and J are TRBV7-9 and TRBJ1-6, with D unclear. The CDR3 loop spans 17 amino acids. The V end lost 0 bases, the J end lost 1 base, and 10 bases lay between the germline ends. Germline V lookup: CDR1 SEHNR, CDR2 FQNEAQ (reference sequence). The CDR3 nucleotides are TGTGCCAGCAGCTTAGCGCCTCGGGGATCCTATAATTCACCCCTCCACTTT. Encoded protein: CASSLAPRGSYNSPLHF. Looking up the rest from reference TRBV7-9 and TRBJ1-6 gives the full variable domain: DTGVSQNPRHKITKRGQNVTFRCDPISEHNRLYWYRQTLGQGPEFLTYFQNEAQLEKSRLLSDRFSAERPKGSFSTLEIQRTEQGDSAMYLCASSLAPRGSYNSPLHFGNGTRLTVT.

The V call is TRBV6-5, the J call TRBJ1-2, with TRBD1 identical over 7 bases. CDR3 length equals 13 residues. Per the germline V gene, CDR1 is MNHEY and CDR2 is SVGAGI. The V gene end was trimmed by 6 bases and the J gene end by 5 bases; junction bases not matched to a gene: 6. The CDR3, as DNA: TGTGCCAGCAGACAGGGGAATTCTTATGGCTACACCTTC. This encodes CASRQGNSYGYTF.

In this sample, this clone turned up many times. This chain links TRBV7-9 with TRBJ1-4; 8 bases agree with TRBD1. This CDR3 comprises 15 residues. Germline-derived CDR1 and CDR2 are SEHNR and FQNEAQ (reference sequence). Trimming at V came to 6 bases and at J to 3 bases, leaving 6 bases not matched to a gene. DNA of the CDR3: TGTGCCAGCAGTTACTACAGGGGGGCTAATGAAAAACTGTTTTTT. It specifies CASSYYRGANEKLFF. The complete variable domain, with remaining parts taken from reference TRBV7-9 and TRBJ1-4, reads DTGVSQNPRHKITKRGQNVTFRCDPISEHNRLYWYRQTLGQGPEFLTYFQNEAQLEKSRLLSDRFSAERPKGSFSTLEIQRTEQGDSAMYLCASSYYRGANEKLFFGSGTQLSVL.

This chain uses TRBV18 with TRBJ1-1; D is unclear. The germline V and J ends were trimmed by 3 bases and 3 bases, with 14 bases remaining between them. Germline V gene lookup returns CDR1 KGHSH and CDR2 LQKENI. This CDR3 contains 15 residues. This CDR3 reads CASSPLQEGYTEAFF. In nucleotides, the CDR3 is TGTGCCAGCTCACCGCTGCAGGAGGGCTACACTGAAGCTTTCTTT.